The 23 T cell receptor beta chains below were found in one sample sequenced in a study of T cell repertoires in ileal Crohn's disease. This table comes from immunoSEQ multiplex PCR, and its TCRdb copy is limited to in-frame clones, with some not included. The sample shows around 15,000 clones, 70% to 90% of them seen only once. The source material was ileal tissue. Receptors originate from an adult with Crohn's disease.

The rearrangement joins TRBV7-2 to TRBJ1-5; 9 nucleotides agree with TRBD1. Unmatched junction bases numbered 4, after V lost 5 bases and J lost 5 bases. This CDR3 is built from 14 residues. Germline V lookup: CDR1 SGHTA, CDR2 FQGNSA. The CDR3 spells CASSTRQGDQPQHF. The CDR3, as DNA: TGTGCCAGCAGCACCCGACAGGGGGATCAGCCCCAGCATTTT.

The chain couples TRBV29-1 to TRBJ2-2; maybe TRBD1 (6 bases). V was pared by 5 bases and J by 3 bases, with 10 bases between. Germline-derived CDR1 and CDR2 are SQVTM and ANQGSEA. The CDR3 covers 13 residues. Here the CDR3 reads CSVKQGDTGELFF. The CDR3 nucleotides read TGCAGCGTTAAACAGGGAGACACCGGGGAGCTGTTTTTT.

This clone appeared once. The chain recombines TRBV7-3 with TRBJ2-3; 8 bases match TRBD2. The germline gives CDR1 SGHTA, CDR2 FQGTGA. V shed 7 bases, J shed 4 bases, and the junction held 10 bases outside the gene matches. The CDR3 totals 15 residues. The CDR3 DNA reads TGTGCCAGCACCTTCGGGGGGGATGGCGCAGATACGCAGTATTTT. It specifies CASTFGGDGADTQYF.

The CDR3 DNA follows: TGCGCCAGCAGCCCCGAGGGTTATGAAAAACTGTTTTTT. Translated, it gives CASSPEGYEKLFF. The rearrangement uses TRBV5-1 and TRBJ1-4; no clear D gene. This CDR3 region has 13 residues. V lost 4 bases and J lost 6, with 10 bases in between. Germline CDR1 and CDR2: SGHRS and YFSETQ.

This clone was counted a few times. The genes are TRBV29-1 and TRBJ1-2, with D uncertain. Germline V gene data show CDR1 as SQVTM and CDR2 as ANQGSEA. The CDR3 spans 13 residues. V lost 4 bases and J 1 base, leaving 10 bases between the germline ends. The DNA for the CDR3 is TGCAGCGTTGCGGCCAGGCATAACTATGGCTACACCTTC. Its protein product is CSVAARHNYGYTF.

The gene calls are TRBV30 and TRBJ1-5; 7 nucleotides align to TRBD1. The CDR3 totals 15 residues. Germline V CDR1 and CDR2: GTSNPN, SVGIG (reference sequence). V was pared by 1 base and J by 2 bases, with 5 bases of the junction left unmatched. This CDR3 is CAWSGATGGNQPQHF. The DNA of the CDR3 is TGTGCCTGGAGTGGGGCTACAGGGGGCAATCAGCCCCAGCATTTT. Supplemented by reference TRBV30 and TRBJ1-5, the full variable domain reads SQTIHQWPATLVQPVGSPLSLECTVEGTSNPNLYWYRQAAGRGLQLLFYSVGIGQISSEVPQNLSASRPQDRQFILSSKKLLLSDSGFYLCAWSGATGGNQPQHFGDGTRLSIL.

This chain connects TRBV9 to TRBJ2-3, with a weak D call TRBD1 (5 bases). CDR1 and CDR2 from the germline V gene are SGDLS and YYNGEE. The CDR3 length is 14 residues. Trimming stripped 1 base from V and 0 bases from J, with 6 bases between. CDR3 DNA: TGTGCCAGCAGCGTAAGGGGAAGCACAGATACGCAGTATTTT. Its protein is CASSVRGSTDTQYF.

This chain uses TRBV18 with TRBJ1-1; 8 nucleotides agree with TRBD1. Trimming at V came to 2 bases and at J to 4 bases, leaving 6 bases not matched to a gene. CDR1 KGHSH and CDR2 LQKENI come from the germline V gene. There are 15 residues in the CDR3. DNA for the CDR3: TGTGCCAGCTCACCATCGACAGGGGTGAGCACTGAAGCTTTCTTT. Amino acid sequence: CASSPSTGVSTEAFF.

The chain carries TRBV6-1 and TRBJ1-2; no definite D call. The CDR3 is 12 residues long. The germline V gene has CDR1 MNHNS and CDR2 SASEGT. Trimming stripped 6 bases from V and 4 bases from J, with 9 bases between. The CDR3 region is CASSGRGYGYTF. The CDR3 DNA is TGTGCCAGCAGCGGACGGGGCTATGGCTACACCTTC.

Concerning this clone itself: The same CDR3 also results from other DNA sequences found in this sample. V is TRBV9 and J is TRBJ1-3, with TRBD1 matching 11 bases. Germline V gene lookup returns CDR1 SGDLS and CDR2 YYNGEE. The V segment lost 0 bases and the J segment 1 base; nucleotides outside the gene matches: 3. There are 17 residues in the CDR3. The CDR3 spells CASSVGTGGLSGNTIYF. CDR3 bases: TGTGCCAGCAGCGTAGGGACAGGGGGCCTATCTGGAAACACCATATATTTT.

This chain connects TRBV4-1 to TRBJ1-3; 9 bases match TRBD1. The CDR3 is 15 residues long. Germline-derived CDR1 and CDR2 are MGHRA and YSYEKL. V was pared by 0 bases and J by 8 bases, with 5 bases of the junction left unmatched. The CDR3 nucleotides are TGCGCCAGCAGCCAAGATCACAGGGGGCGTGACACCATATATTTT. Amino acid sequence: CASSQDHRGRDTIYF.

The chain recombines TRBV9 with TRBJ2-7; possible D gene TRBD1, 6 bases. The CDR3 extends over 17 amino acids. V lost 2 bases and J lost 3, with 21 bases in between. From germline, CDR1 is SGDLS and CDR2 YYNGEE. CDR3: CASSVDPGPRGGYEQYF. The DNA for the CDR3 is TGTGCCAGCAGCGTTGACCCGGGTCCCAGGGGCGGCTACGAGCAGTACTTC.

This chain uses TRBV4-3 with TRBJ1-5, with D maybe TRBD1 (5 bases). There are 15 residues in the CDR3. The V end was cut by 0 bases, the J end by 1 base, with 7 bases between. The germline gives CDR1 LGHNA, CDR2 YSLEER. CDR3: CASSQEYRSNQPQHF. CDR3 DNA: TGCGCCAGCAGCCAAGAGTACAGGAGCAATCAGCCCCAGCATTTT.

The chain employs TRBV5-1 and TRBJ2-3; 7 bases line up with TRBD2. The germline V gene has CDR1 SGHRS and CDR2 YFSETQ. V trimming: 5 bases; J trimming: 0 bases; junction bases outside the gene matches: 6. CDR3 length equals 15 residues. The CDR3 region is CASRKSGDSTDTQYF. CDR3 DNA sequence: TGCGCCAGCAGAAAAAGCGGGGACAGCACAGATACGCAGTATTTT.

The CDR3 loop reads CASSLGPGQGLNEKLFF. The CDR3 DNA follows: TGCGCCAGCAGCTTGGGTCCCGGACAGGGCCTTAATGAAAAACTGTTTTTT. The chain uses TRBV5-1 and TRBJ1-4; TRBD1 matches 8 bases. The trim removed 0 bases at V and 4 bases at J, leaving 8 bases unmatched. CDR1 and CDR2 (germline): SGHRS, YFSETQ. The CDR3 has 17 residues.

The DNA of the CDR3 is TGTGCCAGCAGCGCCGGGACAGGCCTCTATAATTCACCCCTCCACTTT. Translation gives CASSAGTGLYNSPLHF. J is TRBJ1-6 and V is TRBV5-6; 8 bases are shared with TRBD1. This CDR3 has 16 amino acids. With 4 bases clipped from V and 3 bases from J, the junction kept 6 bases outside the gene matches. The germline gives CDR1 SGHDT, CDR2 YYEEEE. The full variable domain, rest sourced from reference TRBV5-6 and TRBJ1-6, is DAGVTQSPTHLIKTRGQQVTLRCSPKSGHDTVSWYQQALGQGPQFIFQYYEEEERQRGNFPDRFSGHQFPNYSSELNVNALLLGDSALYLCASSAGTGLYNSPLHFGNGTRLTVT.

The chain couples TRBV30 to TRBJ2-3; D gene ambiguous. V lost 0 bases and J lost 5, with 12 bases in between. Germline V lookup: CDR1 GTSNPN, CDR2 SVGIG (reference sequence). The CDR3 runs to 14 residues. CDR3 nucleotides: TGTGCCTGGAGTGTACGAACAGTTATAGATACGCAGTATTTT. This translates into CAWSVRTVIDTQYF. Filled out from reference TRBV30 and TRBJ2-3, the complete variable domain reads SQTIHQWPATLVQPVGSPLSLECTVEGTSNPNLYWYRQAAGRGLQLLFYSVGIGQISSEVPQNLSASRPQDRQFILSSKKLLLSDSGFYLCAWSVRTVIDTQYFGPGTRLTVL.

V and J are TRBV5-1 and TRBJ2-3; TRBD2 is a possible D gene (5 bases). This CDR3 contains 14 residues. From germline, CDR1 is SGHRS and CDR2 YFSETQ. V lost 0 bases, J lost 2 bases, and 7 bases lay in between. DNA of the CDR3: TGCGCCAGCAGCTTGGGGGGAGACACAGATACGCAGTATTTT. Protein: CASSLGGDTDTQYF.

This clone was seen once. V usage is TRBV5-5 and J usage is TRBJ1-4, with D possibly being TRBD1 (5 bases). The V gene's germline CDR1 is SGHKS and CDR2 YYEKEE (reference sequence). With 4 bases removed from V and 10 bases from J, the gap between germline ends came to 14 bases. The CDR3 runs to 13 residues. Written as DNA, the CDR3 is TGTGCCAGCAGCGGTACCGTTAGGGGAAAACTGTTTTTT. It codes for CASSGTVRGKLFF. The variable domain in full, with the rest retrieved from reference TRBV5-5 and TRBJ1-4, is DAGVTQSPTHLIKTRGQQVTLRCSPISGHKSVSWYQQVLGQGPQFIFQYYEKEERGRGNFPDRFSARQFPNYSSELNVNALLLGDSALYLCASSGTVRGKLFFGSGTQLSVL.

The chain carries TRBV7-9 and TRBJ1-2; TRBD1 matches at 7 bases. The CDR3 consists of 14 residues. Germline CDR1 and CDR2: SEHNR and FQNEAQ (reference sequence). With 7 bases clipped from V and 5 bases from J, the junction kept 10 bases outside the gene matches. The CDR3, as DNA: TGTGCCAGCACCCCCGGGACAGTGGATTATGGCTACACCTTC. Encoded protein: CASTPGTVDYGYTF.

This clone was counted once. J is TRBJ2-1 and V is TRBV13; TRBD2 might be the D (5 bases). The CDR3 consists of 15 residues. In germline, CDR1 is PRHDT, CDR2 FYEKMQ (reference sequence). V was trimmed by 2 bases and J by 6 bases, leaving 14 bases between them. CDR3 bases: TGTGCCAGCAGCTTACTTTGGGCTGAGGGCAATGAGCAGTTCTTC. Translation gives CASSLLWAEGNEQFF.

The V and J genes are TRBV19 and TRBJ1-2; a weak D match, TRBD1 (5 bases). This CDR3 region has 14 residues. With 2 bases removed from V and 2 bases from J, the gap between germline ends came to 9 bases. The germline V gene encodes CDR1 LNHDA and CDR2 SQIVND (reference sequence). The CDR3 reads CASSIMRDNYGYTF. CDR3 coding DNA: TGTGCCAGTAGTATAATGCGGGACAACTATGGCTACACCTTC.

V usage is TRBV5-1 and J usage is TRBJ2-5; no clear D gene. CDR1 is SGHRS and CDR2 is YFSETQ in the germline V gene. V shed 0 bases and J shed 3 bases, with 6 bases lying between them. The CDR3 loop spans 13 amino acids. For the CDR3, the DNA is TGCGCCAGCAGCTTGGACAGAGAAGAGACCCAGTACTTC. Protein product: CASSLDREETQYF.